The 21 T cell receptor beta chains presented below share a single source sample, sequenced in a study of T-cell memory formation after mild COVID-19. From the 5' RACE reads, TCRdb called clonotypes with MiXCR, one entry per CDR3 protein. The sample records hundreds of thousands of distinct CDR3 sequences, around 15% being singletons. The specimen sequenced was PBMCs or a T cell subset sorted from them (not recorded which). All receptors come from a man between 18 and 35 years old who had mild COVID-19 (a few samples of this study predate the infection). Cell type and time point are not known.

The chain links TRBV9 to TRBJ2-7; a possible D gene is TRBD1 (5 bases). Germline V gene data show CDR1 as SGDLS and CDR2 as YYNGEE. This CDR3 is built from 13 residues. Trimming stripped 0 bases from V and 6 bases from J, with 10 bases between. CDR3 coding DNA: TGTGCCAGCAGCGTAGGACCAGGGTTCGAGCAGTACTTC. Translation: CASSVGPGFEQYF.

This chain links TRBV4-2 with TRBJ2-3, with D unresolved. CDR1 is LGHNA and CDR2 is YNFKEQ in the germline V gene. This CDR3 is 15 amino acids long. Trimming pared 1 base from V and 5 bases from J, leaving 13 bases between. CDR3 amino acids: CASSQVVYSGDTQYF. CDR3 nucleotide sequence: TGTGCCAGCAGCCAAGTAGTCTACTCCGGAGATACGCAGTATTTT.

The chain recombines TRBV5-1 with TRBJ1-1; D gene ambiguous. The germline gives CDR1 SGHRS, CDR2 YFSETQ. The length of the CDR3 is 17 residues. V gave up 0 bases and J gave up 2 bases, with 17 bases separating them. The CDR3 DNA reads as TGCGCCAGCAGCTTGGGGCACAGCCTCCTCACAAACACTGAAGCTTTCTTT. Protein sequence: CASSLGHSLLTNTEAFF.

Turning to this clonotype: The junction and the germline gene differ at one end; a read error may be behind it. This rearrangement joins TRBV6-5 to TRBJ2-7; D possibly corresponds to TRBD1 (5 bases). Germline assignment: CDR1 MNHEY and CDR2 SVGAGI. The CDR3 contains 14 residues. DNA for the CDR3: TGTGCCAGCAGACGGACATTAAGCTCCTACGAGAAGTACTTC. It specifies CASRRTLSSYEKYF.

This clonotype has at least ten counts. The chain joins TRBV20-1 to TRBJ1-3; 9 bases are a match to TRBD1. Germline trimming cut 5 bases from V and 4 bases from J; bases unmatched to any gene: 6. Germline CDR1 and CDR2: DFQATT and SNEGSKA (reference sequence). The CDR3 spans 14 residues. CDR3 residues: CSAQQGAGGNTIYF. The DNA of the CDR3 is TGCAGTGCTCAACAGGGGGCAGGAGGAAACACCATATATTTT.

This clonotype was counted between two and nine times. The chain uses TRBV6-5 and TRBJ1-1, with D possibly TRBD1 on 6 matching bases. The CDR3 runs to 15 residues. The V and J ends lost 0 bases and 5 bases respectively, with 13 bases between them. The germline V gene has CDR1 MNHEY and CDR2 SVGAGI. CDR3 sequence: CASSYSSGAWTEAFF. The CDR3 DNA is TGTGCCAGCAGTTACTCTTCAGGGGCATGGACTGAAGCTTTCTTT.

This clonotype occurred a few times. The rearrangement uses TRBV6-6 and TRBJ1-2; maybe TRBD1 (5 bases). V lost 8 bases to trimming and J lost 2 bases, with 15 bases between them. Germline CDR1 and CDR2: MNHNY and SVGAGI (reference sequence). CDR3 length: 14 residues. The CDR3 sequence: CASSFGAVNYGYTF. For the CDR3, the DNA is TGTGCCAGCTCCTTTGGGGCCGTAAACTATGGCTACACCTTC.

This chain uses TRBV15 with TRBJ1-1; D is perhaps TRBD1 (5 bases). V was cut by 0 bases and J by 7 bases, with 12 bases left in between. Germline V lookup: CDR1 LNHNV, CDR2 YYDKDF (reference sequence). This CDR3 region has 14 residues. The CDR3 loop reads CATSREVGVSEAFF. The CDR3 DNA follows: TGTGCCACCAGCAGAGAGGTAGGGGTGAGTGAAGCTTTCTTT.

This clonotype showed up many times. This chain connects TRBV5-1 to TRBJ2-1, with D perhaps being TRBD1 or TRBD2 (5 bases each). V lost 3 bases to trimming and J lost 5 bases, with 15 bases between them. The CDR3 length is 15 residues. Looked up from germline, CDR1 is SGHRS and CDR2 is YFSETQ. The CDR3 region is CASSSSGTWNNEQFF. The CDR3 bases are TGCGCCAGCAGCTCGTCTGGGACCTGGAACAATGAGCAGTTCTTC.

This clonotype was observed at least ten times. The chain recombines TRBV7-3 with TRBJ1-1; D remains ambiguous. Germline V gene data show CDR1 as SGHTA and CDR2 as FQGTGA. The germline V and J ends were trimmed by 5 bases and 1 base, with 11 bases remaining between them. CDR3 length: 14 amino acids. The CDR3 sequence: CASSHNEGNTEAFF. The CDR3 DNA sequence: TGTGCCAGCAGCCACAACGAGGGGAACACTGAAGCTTTCTTT.

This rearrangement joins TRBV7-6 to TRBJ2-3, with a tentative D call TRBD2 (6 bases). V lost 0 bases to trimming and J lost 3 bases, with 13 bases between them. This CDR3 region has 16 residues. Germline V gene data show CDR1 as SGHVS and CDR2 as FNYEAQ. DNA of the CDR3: TGTGCCAGCAGCTTAGCGCGGGGATCTCGGACAGATACGCAGTATTTT. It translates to CASSLARGSRTDTQYF.

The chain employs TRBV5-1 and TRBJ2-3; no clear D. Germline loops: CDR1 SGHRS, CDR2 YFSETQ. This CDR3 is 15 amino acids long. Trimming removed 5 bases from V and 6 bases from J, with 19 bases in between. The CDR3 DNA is TGCGCCAGCAGTCCTCCCGACGGAGCTCCGGATACGCAGTATTTT. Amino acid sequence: CASSPPDGAPDTQYF.

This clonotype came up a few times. In nucleotides, the CDR3 is TGTGCCAGCCGCTTGGGCGGCTCCTACGAGCAGTACTTC. Its protein is CASRLGGSYEQYF. The rearrangement uses TRBV6-5 and TRBJ2-7; no firm D call. Germline V gene sequence: CDR1 MNHEY, CDR2 SVGAGI. This CDR3 comprises 13 residues. The V end lost 8 bases, the J end lost 0 bases, and 11 bases lay between the germline ends.

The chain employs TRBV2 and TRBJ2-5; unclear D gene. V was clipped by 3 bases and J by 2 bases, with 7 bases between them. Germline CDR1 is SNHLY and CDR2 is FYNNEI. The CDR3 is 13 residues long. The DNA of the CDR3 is TGTGCCAGCAGTGAGTTCGCACAAGAGACCCAGTACTTC. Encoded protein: CASSEFAQETQYF.

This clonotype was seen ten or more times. DNA for the CDR3: TGTGCCAGCAAATTTACTAGCTCCTACGAGCAGTACTTC. Protein sequence: CASKFTSSYEQYF. V and J are TRBV12-3 or TRBV12-4 and TRBJ2-7; D might be TRBD2 (5 bases). Trimming removed 7 bases from V and 0 bases from J, with 10 bases in between. The CDR3 is 13 amino acids.

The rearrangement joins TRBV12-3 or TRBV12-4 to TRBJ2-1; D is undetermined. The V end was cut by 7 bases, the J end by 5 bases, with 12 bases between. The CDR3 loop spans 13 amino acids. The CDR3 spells CASMRGRNNEQFF. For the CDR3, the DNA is TGTGCCAGCATGAGAGGACGGAACAATGAGCAGTTCTTC.

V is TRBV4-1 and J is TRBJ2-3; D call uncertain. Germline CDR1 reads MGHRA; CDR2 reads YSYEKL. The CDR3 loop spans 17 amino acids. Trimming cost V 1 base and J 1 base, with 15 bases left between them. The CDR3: CASSQGRSVLGTDTQYF. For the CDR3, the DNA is TGCGCCAGCAGCCAAGGCAGGTCGGTTTTAGGCACAGATACGCAGTATTTT.

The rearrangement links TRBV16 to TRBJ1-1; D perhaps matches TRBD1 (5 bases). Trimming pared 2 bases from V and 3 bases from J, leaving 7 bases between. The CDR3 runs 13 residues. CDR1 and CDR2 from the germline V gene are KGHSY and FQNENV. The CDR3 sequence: CASSQVGDTEAFF. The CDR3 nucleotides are TGTGCCAGCAGCCAAGTAGGGGACACTGAAGCTTTCTTT.

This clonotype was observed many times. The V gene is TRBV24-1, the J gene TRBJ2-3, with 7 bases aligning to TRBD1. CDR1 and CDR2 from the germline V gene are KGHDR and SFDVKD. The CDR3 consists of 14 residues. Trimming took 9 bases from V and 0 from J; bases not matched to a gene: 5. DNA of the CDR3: TGTGCCACCGGGACAGAGCATAGCACAGATACGCAGTATTTT. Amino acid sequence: CATGTEHSTDTQYF.

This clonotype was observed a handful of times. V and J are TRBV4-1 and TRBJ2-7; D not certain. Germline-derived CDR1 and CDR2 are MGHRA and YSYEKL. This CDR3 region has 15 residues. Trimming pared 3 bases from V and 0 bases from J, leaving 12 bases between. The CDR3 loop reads CASSHETSSSYEQYF. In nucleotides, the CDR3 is TGCGCCAGCAGCCATGAGACCTCCAGCTCCTACGAGCAGTACTTC.

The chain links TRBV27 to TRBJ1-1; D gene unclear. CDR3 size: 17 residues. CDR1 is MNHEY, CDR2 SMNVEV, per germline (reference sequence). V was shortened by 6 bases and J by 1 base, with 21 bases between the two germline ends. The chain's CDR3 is CASSVRILRGTNTEAFF. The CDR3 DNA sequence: TGTGCCAGCAGCGTGCGGATATTACGGGGTACGAACACTGAAGCTTTCTTT.